Listed here are 26 T cell receptor beta chains from one sample, sequenced in a study of cytomegalovirus exposure and HLA in healthy donors. The PCR contained 60 Vbeta and 13 Jbeta primers. TCRdb's table, derived via immunoSEQ multiplex PCR, lists solely in-frame clones and lacks some. The table shows around 130,000 clones, with 83% occurring only once. Material: PBMCs. The receptors here all came from a girl aged 2 to 9 in good health and CMV-seronegative.

This clone was observed a few times. The rearrangement uses TRBV5-1 and TRBJ1-2, with D possibly being TRBD1 (5 bases). Germline V CDR1 and CDR2: SGHRS, YFSETQ. Trimming shortened V by 0 bases and J by 2 bases, and 8 bases separated the two germline ends. CDR3 length: 14 amino acids. In nucleotides, the CDR3 is TGCGCCAGCAGCTTGGACAGGCCAAACTATGGCTACACCTTC. Encoded protein: CASSLDRPNYGYTF.

V gene TRBV6-6 combines with J gene TRBJ2-5; possible D gene TRBD2, 6 bases. The assigned J gene may be wrong: the sequence end matches TRBJ2-7 better. Per germline, CDR1 MNHNY and CDR2 SVGAGI (reference sequence). The CDR3 is 12 amino acids. The CDR3 nucleotides are TGTGCCAGCACCCCGGGACTCTACGAGCAGTACTTC. This gives the protein CASTPGLYEQYF.

V and J are TRBV2 and TRBJ1-2; TRBD1 aligns across 8 bases. CDR3 size: 14 residues. Per the germline V gene, CDR1 is SNHLY and CDR2 is FYNNEI. V lost 6 bases to trimming and J lost 7 bases; unmatched junction nucleotides: 10. The CDR3 here is CASRPGQGVSGYTF. The CDR3 nucleotides read TGTGCCAGCAGACCCGGACAGGGAGTTTCTGGCTACACCTTC.

This clone was observed a handful of times. This chain connects TRBV19 to TRBJ1-3, with D uncertain. The CDR3 runs to 17 residues. From germline, CDR1 is LNHDA and CDR2 SQIVND (reference sequence). V was trimmed by 4 bases and J by 0 bases, leaving 16 bases between them. CDR3: CASSSPGEPISGNTIYF. The CDR3 region has the DNA TGTGCCAGTAGTAGTCCGGGAGAACCCATCTCTGGAAACACCATATATTTT.

The gene calls are TRBV7-9 and TRBJ2-3, with 10 bases fitting TRBD1. The ends lost 5 bases at V and 8 bases at J; junction bases unmatched: 10. Germline values: CDR1 SEHNR, CDR2 FQNEAQ (reference sequence). This CDR3 contains 15 residues. CDR3 in DNA: TGTGCCAGCAGCACGGACAGGGGGGGAGGGGCTACGCAGTATTTT. Translated: CASSTDRGGGATQYF.

The chain links TRBV10-3 to TRBJ1-5; no clear D. This CDR3 spans 17 amino acids. The germline V gene has CDR1 ENHRY and CDR2 SYGVKD. The V and J ends lost 6 bases and 4 bases respectively, with 22 bases between them. The CDR3 sequence: CAISEDRYDTRNQPQHF. The CDR3 DNA sequence: TGTGCCATCAGCGAGGACCGGTACGACACTAGGAATCAGCCCCAGCATTTT.

The chain couples TRBV30 to TRBJ2-3; a possible D gene is TRBD1 (6 bases). Trimming pared 1 base from V and 6 bases from J, leaving 23 bases between. The germline CDR1 and CDR2 sequences are GTSNPN and SVGIG (reference sequence). This CDR3 has 17 residues. For the CDR3, the DNA is TGTGCCTGGAGTGCAGCCGGGGCAGGGGCTATAGCGGATACGCAGTATTTT. It translates to CAWSAAGAGAIADTQYF.

J is TRBJ1-4 and V is TRBV19, with D hard to call. Deletions cut 3 bases from V and 0 bases from J, with 8 bases between. The CDR3 has 15 amino acids. In germline, CDR1 is LNHDA, CDR2 SQIVND (reference sequence). The CDR3 DNA reads TGTGCCAGTAGTATTTTTAAAACAACTAATGAAAAACTGTTTTTT. Translated: CASSIFKTTNEKLFF.

This rearrangement joins TRBV27 to TRBJ2-1; TRBD1 is a possible D gene (5 bases). Deletions cut 1 base from V and 9 bases from J, with 25 bases between. CDR3 size: 18 residues. From germline, CDR1 is MNHEY and CDR2 SMNVEV (reference sequence). CDR3 coding DNA: TGTGCCAGCAGTTTATACCAATCCATGGGGCCCCAGAGAGGTGAGCAGTTCTTC. It translates to CASSLYQSMGPQRGEQFF.

The chain carries TRBV4-1 and TRBJ2-1; the D gene is possibly TRBD1 (6 bases). Germline-derived CDR1 and CDR2 are MGHRA and YSYEKL. Trimming pared 4 bases from V and 5 bases from J, leaving 21 bases between. The CDR3 consists of 17 residues. CDR3 nucleotide sequence: TGCGCCAGCAGCCTAACCACAGGGTCGAAAGGGGACAATGAGCAGTTCTTC. This sequence encodes CASSLTTGSKGDNEQFF.

This clone was seen more than once but under ten times. The gene calls are TRBV6-6 and TRBJ1-1; TRBD1 is a possible D gene (5 bases). This CDR3 has 13 residues. Deletions cut 5 bases from V and 6 bases from J, with 13 bases between. The germline V gene has CDR1 MNHNY and CDR2 SVGAGI (reference sequence). The CDR3 reads CASSPTGVAEAFF. Here the CDR3 DNA reads TGTGCCAGCAGTCCGACGGGGGTGGCTGAAGCTTTCTTT.

The V call is TRBV27, the J call TRBJ1-4, with TRBD1 as a possible D gene (6 bases). Trimming removed 4 bases from V and 8 bases from J, with 17 bases in between. There are 15 residues in the CDR3. Germline V lookup: CDR1 MNHEY, CDR2 SMNVEV (reference sequence). This CDR3 is CASSSIGGMGEKLFF. The CDR3 nucleotides are TGTGCCAGCAGTTCTATAGGGGGAATGGGGGAAAAACTGTTTTTT.

This chain joins TRBV25-1 and TRBJ1-1; possible D gene TRBD1, 5 bases. Looked up from germline, CDR1 is MGHDK and CDR2 is SYGVNS. The germline V and J ends were trimmed by 6 bases and 5 bases, with 7 bases remaining between them. This CDR3 contains 11 residues. In nucleotides, the CDR3 is TGTGCCAGCAGGGGGGGGACTGAAGCTTTCTTT. Translation: CASRGGTEAFF.

The chain uses TRBV6-5 and TRBJ2-7; TRBD2 matches 11 bases. Trimming cost V 6 bases and J 5 bases; bases outside gene matches: 6. CDR3 size: 14 residues. CDR1 and CDR2 (germline): MNHEY, SVGAGI. This CDR3 is CASRIAGGLDEQYF. DNA for the CDR3: TGTGCCAGCAGAATAGCGGGGGGGCTAGACGAGCAGTACTTC.

The J gene is TRBJ1-1, the V gene TRBV1. TRBV1 is given as a pseudogene. The CDR3 is 15 amino acids. CDR3 residues: CTSRVSEGGRAEAFF. The CDR3, as DNA: TGCACCAGCAGGGTTTCTGAGGGCGGGAGGGCTGAAGCTTTCTTT.

This clone was found once. The chain joins TRBV5-1 to TRBJ2-5; tentative D call: TRBD2 (5 bases). Looked up from germline, CDR1 is SGHRS and CDR2 is YFSETQ. V shed 4 bases and J shed 0 bases, with 10 bases lying between them. The CDR3 runs 14 residues. In DNA, the CDR3 is TGCGCCAGCAGCCCAGGACTTGACCAAGAGACCCAGTACTTC. Protein product: CASSPGLDQETQYF.

The rearrangement joins TRBV4-1 to TRBJ1-1; no definite D call. Germline CDR1 reads MGHRA; CDR2 reads YSYEKL. The CDR3 totals 15 residues. Trimming took 0 bases from V and 1 from J, leaving 9 bases between them. CDR3 sequence: CASSQDLAQNTEAFF. The CDR3 DNA sequence: TGCGCCAGCAGCCAAGATCTTGCACAGAACACTGAAGCTTTCTTT.

The V gene is TRBV5-4, the J gene TRBJ2-7; 8 positions agree with TRBD1. Germline V gene data show CDR1 as SGHNT and CDR2 as YYREEE (reference sequence). The CDR3 is 16 amino acids. Losses at the gene ends were 1 base for V and 6 bases for J; bases not matched to a gene: 12. CDR3 sequence (DNA): TGTGCCAGCAGCTTGCAGGGGGCCATGGTTGGATCCGAGCAGTACTTC. Amino acids: CASSLQGAMVGSEQYF.

This chain links TRBV27 with TRBJ2-7, with a possible D match to TRBD2 (6 bases). The germline gives CDR1 MNHEY, CDR2 SMNVEV (reference sequence). The CDR3 is 14 amino acids. The V gene lost 5 bases and the J gene lost 4 bases, with 15 bases spanning the gap. The CDR3 region is CASSGGTHVYEQYF. The CDR3 nucleotides are TGTGCCAGCAGTGGCGGGACTCATGTTTACGAGCAGTACTTC.

The V and J genes are TRBV11-3 and TRBJ1-1; no clear D. CDR3 length: 15 amino acids. The germline CDR1 and CDR2 sequences are SGHNT and YENEEA. V lost 1 base to trimming and J lost 6 bases, with 15 bases between them. The CDR3 sequence is CASSLGERTRPEAFF. The CDR3 DNA sequence: TGTGCCAGCAGCTTAGGGGAGAGGACCCGACCTGAAGCTTTCTTT.

The V and J genes are TRBV5-6 and TRBJ2-7; D possibly corresponds to TRBD1 (5 bases). The CDR3 covers 13 residues. The V gene lost 0 bases and the J gene lost 4 bases, with 8 bases spanning the gap. Germline CDR1 reads SGHDT; CDR2 reads YYEEEE. The CDR3: CASSLEQVYEQYF. CDR3 bases: TGTGCCAGCAGCTTGGAACAGGTATACGAGCAGTACTTC.

This chain links TRBV6-1 with TRBJ1-4; TRBD1 agrees at 8 bases. The CDR3 is made up of 15 amino acids. With V trimmed by 6 bases and J by 7 bases, 10 bases remained unmatched. From germline, CDR1 is MNHNS and CDR2 SASEGT. The CDR3 sequence is CASSPADREGEKLFF. DNA of the CDR3: TGTGCCAGCAGCCCCGCGGACAGGGAGGGTGAAAAACTGTTTTTT.

The CDR3 sequence is CAISEGEATEAFF. The CDR3 region has the DNA TGTGCCATCAGTGAAGGGGAGGCCACTGAAGCTTTCTTT. V is TRBV10-3 and J is TRBJ1-1; TRBD1 might be the D (5 bases). The CDR3 contains 13 residues. From germline, CDR1 is ENHRY and CDR2 SYGVKD. The V end lost 3 bases, the J end lost 4 bases, and 9 bases lay between the germline ends.

The chain joins TRBV27 to TRBJ2-1; possible D gene TRBD1, 6 bases. V was cut by 3 bases and J by 4 bases, with 10 bases left in between. This CDR3 has 14 amino acids. Germline V gene data show CDR1 as MNHEY and CDR2 as SMNVEV (reference sequence). CDR3 DNA sequence: TGTGCCAGCAGTTTTGGGACAAATTACAATGAGCAGTTCTTC. Translation: CASSFGTNYNEQFF.

There are a few counts of this clone. The chain has TRBV30 and TRBJ1-6, with a weak D call TRBD1 (6 bases). This CDR3 has 13 residues. V was cut by 4 bases and J by 8 bases, with 12 bases left in between. The germline CDR1 and CDR2 sequences are GTSNPN and SVGIG (reference sequence). CDR3 DNA sequence: TGTGCCTGGACGTTATCAGGGGATTCACCCCTCCACTTT. It encodes CAWTLSGDSPLHF.

V and J are TRBV13 and TRBJ2-1; TRBD2 is a possible D gene (6 bases). This CDR3 region has 12 residues. Trimming pared 6 bases from V and 6 bases from J, leaving 9 bases between. CDR1 is PRHDT and CDR2 is FYEKMQ in the germline V gene (reference sequence). In DNA form, the CDR3 reads TGTGCCAGCAGTAGCGGAGCCAATGAGCAGTTCTTC. Its translation is CASSSGANEQFF.